This is a list of T cell receptor beta chains from one sample in a study of glioma-infiltrating T cells. From the multiplex PCR reads, TCRdb called clonotypes with MiXCR, one entry per CDR3 protein. There are a few hundred thousand distinct CDR3 sequences in the sample; 35% to 45% occur only once, and 12% lies in the top ten. Sample: glioma tissue, nonneoplastic brain tissue, or PBMCs (not recorded which). These TCRs come from a human donor with low-grade glioma or glioblastoma, undergoing nonglioma brain surgery, or in good health (not recorded which). Each CDR3 is given with its conserved first and last residue. The D gene is left open where the match is weak. Rows may omit the clone size; those that give it use once, few, many or a size class.

D: .; size: .; J: TRBJ1-6; V: TRBV6-2/TRBV6-3; DNA: TGTGCCAGCAGTGATAGGACTGGACCGCCTCTCCACTTT; CDR3: CASSDRTGPPLHF
D: TRBD1; size: .; J: TRBJ1-1; V: TRBV20-1; DNA: TGCGGTGCTACTGGGGGTCGGGACAGAACTTTCTTT; CDR3: CGATGGRDRTFF
D: TRBD2; size: .; J: TRBJ2-1; V: TRBV10-3; DNA: TGTGCCATCACCGGGACTAGCGGGAGGGCTAGATACAATGAGCAGTTCTTC; CDR3: CAITGTSGRARYNEQFF
D: .; size: .; J: TRBJ2-3; V: TRBV28; DNA: TGTGCCAGCAGTTTATTACCCGTAGGTGGGATGACAGATACGCAGTATTTT; CDR3: CASSLLPVGGMTDTQYF
D: TRBD1; size: .; J: TRBJ1-6; V: TRBV19; DNA: TGTGCCAGTAGTATACCCGGACAGGGTAATTCACCCCTCCACTTT; CDR3: CASSIPGQGNSPLHF
D: .; size: few; J: TRBJ2-5; V: TRBV6-6; DNA: TGTGCCAGCAGTTACTCGGGGAAAGAGACCCAGTACTTC; CDR3: CASSYSGKETQYF
D: .; size: many; J: TRBJ2-1; V: TRBV20-1; DNA: TGCAGTGCTGGTCGGGGTTACAATGAGCAGTTCTTC; CDR3: CSAGRGYNEQFF
D: TRBD1; size: few; J: TRBJ2-7; V: TRBV20-1; DNA: TGCAGTGCTAGGGGGACAGCGCCCTACGAGCAGTACTTC; CDR3: CSARGTAPYEQYF
D: .; size: few; J: TRBJ2-7; V: TRBV7-8; DNA: TGTGCCAGCAGCACCGGGACCTTTAGGGAGCAGTACTTC; CDR3: CASSTGTFREQYF
D: .; size: many; J: TRBJ1-2; V: TRBV6-1; DNA: TGTGCCAGCAGTGATCGTTTCTATGGCTACACCTTC; CDR3: CASSDRFYGYTF
D: .; size: many; J: TRBJ2-7; V: TRBV27; DNA: TGTGCCAGCTCTTTGGGGATTCCTTACGAGCAGTACTTC; CDR3: CASSLGIPYEQYF
D: .; size: many; J: TRBJ1-1; V: TRBV7-2; DNA: TGTGCCAGCAGCCCCACTAATGCTGAAGCTTTCTTT; CDR3: CASSPTNAEAFF
D: .; size: few; J: TRBJ2-7; V: TRBV15; DNA: TGTGCCACCAGCAGCCGGGCTCAGATAGACGAGCAGTACTTC; CDR3: CATSSRAQIDEQYF
D: .; size: few; J: TRBJ1-5; V: TRBV28; DNA: TGTGCCAGCAGTGAGGTGGGGGGCTCGGGGCCCCAGCATTTT; CDR3: CASSEVGGSGPQHF
D: .; size: many; J: TRBJ1-1; V: TRBV15; DNA: TGTGCCACCAGCAGAGATGGCCAAGCAGGCACTGAAGCTTTCTTT; CDR3: CATSRDGQAGTEAFF
D: TRBD1; size: .; J: TRBJ2-7; V: TRBV7-6; DNA: TGTGCCAGCAGCTCGACGACAGGGGCCTACGAGCAGTACTTC; CDR3: CASSSTTGAYEQYF
D: .; size: few; J: TRBJ1-2; V: TRBV7-2; DNA: TGTGCCAGCAGCTTAGTACAGGGAGCCTTTGGCTACACCTTC; CDR3: CASSLVQGAFGYTF
D: .; size: few; J: TRBJ1-4; V: TRBV29-1; DNA: TGCAGCGTTGAAGAGAGGTTTGGTGAAAAACTGTTTTTT; CDR3: CSVEERFGEKLFF
D: .; size: .; J: TRBJ2-5; V: TRBV7-2; DNA: TGTGCCAGCAGCTTCGGGGCCCAAGAGACCCAGTACTTC; CDR3: CASSFGAQETQYF
D: .; size: .; J: TRBJ2-1; V: TRBV14; DNA: TGTGCCAGCAGCCCTTATGAGGGGGCGGGAGCCTGGGACAATGAGCAGTTCTTC; CDR3: CASSPYEGAGAWDNEQFF
D: .; size: few; J: TRBJ2-7; V: TRBV4-3; DNA: TGCGCCAGCAGCCAAGGAGGGGAGTCCGGGCCCGCGGGAGAGCAGTACTTC; CDR3: CASSQGGESGPAGEQYF
D: .; size: .; J: TRBJ2-7; V: TRBV18; DNA: TGTGCCAGCTCAAATGGACTTTCCTACGAGCAGTACTTC; CDR3: CASSNGLSYEQYF
D: .; size: once; J: TRBJ1-1; V: TRBV4-3; DNA: TGCGCCAGCAGCAAAGAGGCGACACAACTCACTGAAGCTTTCTTT; CDR3: CASSKEATQLTEAFF
D: .; size: few; J: TRBJ1-1; V: TRBV25-1; DNA: TGTGCCAGCAGTGAGCCCGGGACGGCGACTGAAGCTTTCTTT; CDR3: CASSEPGTATEAFF
D: .; size: many; J: TRBJ2-7; V: TRBV6-6; DNA: TGTGCCAGCAGTTACTCCCGGACGTACGAGCAGTACTTC; CDR3: CASSYSRTYEQYF
D: TRBD1; size: .; J: TRBJ1-5; V: TRBV6-5; DNA: TGTGCCAGCAGCCGCTTCCCAACAGGGGACGGGAGCAATCAGCCCCAGCATTTT; CDR3: CASSRFPTGDGSNQPQHF
D: TRBD1; size: .; J: TRBJ1-6; V: TRBV7-9; DNA: TGTGCCAGCAGCTCCTTCAGGGGGCGGGATAATTCACCCCTCCACTTT; CDR3: CASSSFRGRDNSPLHF
D: .; size: few; J: TRBJ2-4; V: TRBV28; DNA: TGTGCCAGCAGTCCCCGGAGTTTAGCCAAAAACATTCAGTACTTC; CDR3: CASSPRSLAKNIQYF
D: .; size: .; J: TRBJ1-4; V: TRBV28; DNA: TGTGCCAGCAGTTTCTTTCTAGTGGGGGCTAATGAAAAACTGTTTTTT; CDR3: CASSFFLVGANEKLFF
D: TRBD2; size: .; J: TRBJ2-1; V: TRBV19; DNA: TGTGCCAGTAGAGGAAGCGGGAGAGGGCAGTTCTTC; CDR3: CASRGSGRGQFF
D: TRBD1; size: .; J: TRBJ2-7; V: TRBV27; DNA: TGTGCCAGCAGTGATAGGCAGGGGGCCTACGAGCGGTACTTC; CDR3: CASSDRQGAYERYF
D: .; size: .; J: TRBJ2-7; V: TRBV3-1; DNA: TGTGCCAGCAGCCAAGATACTCGGGCGGCCGCAGGGGAGCAGTACTTC; CDR3: CASSQDTRAAAGEQYF
D: .; size: few; J: TRBJ2-3; V: TRBV18; DNA: TGTGCCAGCTCCCGTCAGACCACAGATACGCAGTATTTT; CDR3: CASSRQTTDTQYF
D: TRBD2; size: .; J: TRBJ2-1; V: TRBV10-3; DNA: TGTGCCATCAGTGAGTTGGGACTAGCTCCTAGATCCTACAATGAGCAGTTCTTT; CDR3: CAISELGLAPRSYNEQFF
D: .; size: many; J: TRBJ1-5; V: TRBV6-2/TRBV6-3; DNA: TGTGCCAGCAGTTATGGGGTCCCTCTGACCCAGCATTTT; CDR3: CASSYGVPLTQHF
D: .; size: few; J: TRBJ1-3; V: TRBV4-3; DNA: TGCGCCAGCAGCCTAGCAGCGCAGAGAGGGAACACCATATATTTT; CDR3: CASSLAAQRGNTIYF
D: TRBD2; size: .; J: TRBJ2-3; V: TRBV12-3/TRBV12-4; DNA: TGTGCCAGCAGTCCCGCTAGCGGGACCACAGATACGCAGTATTTT; CDR3: CASSPASGTTDTQYF
D: .; size: few; J: TRBJ2-3; V: TRBV7-9; DNA: TGTGCCAGCAGCTTAGTCCTAGCCCACACAGATACGCAGTATTTT; CDR3: CASSLVLAHTDTQYF
D: TRBD2; size: .; J: TRBJ2-1; V: TRBV11-2; DNA: TGTGCCAGCAGCTTAAAACCTAGCGGGAGTAAGGATGAGCAGTTCTTC; CDR3: CASSLKPSGSKDEQFF
D: .; size: few; J: TRBJ2-1; V: TRBV24-1; DNA: TGTGCCACCAGTGCGATCCGGGACAATTACAATGAGCAGTTCTTC; CDR3: CATSAIRDNYNEQFF
D: .; size: .; J: TRBJ2-7; V: TRBV19; DNA: TGTGCCAGTAGTATAGCATTCGGACAAAGCTACGAGCAGTACTTC; CDR3: CASSIAFGQSYEQYF
D: .; size: .; J: TRBJ2-7; V: TRBV7-6; DNA: TGTGCCAGCAGCTTACCCCAGGGGCGGGAGCCATCCTACGAGCAGTACTTC; CDR3: CASSLPQGREPSYEQYF
D: TRBD1; size: many; J: TRBJ2-7; V: TRBV6-1; DNA: TGTGCCAGCAGATGGACAGGGTCTTCGAACTACGAGCAGTACTTC; CDR3: CASRWTGSSNYEQYF
D: TRBD1; size: .; J: TRBJ1-2; V: TRBV7-9; DNA: TGTGCCAGCAGCTCCCGGGACAGTCTTGCCTATGGCTACACCTTC; CDR3: CASSSRDSLAYGYTF